This T cell receptor beta chain was sequenced in a study of OX40 agonist ivuxolimab in advanced cancers. The study, taken as a whole, reports: Doses of 0.1 to 3.0 mg/kg were accompanied by clonal expansion of CD4+ and CD8+ blood T cells by week 6. Expanded clones tended on average to be more numerous among CD8+ T cells than CD4+.

Autoimmune disease history or systemic immunosuppression disqualified patients. The assay was immunoSEQ multiplex PCR, and TCRdb's table has in-frame clones only and misses some. Among tens of thousands of clones, around nine tenths were seen once, and the ten largest hold approximately 0.32%. CDR3 length: 14 residues. V was shortened by 3 bases and J by 1 base, with 10 bases between the two germline ends. Germline V gene lookup returns CDR1 SGHKS and CDR2 YYEKEE (reference sequence). A note on this clone: Its matching antigen is unknown.

The sample here was CD4+ or CD8+ T cells sorted from blood, taken in a trial of the OX40 agonist ivuxolimab. The sequence came from an adult with an advanced solid tumor such as melanoma, head and neck, liver or kidney cancer. V gene TRBV5-5 combines with J gene TRBJ1-1; no reliable D call. CDR3 residues: CASSSLSGNTEAFF. In DNA, the CDR3 is TGTGCCAGCAGCTCCCTTTCAGGGAACACTGAAGCTTTCTTT.